The rows below give T cell receptor beta chains drawn from one sample of a study of shared clonotypes between healthy human individuals. The assay was immunoSEQ multiplex PCR, and TCRdb's table has in-frame clones only and misses some. This table holds around 940,000 clones, 60% to 85% found once. The sequenced sample consisted of memory CD4+ T cells sorted from blood. The receptors were gathered from a man between 18 and 29 years old in good health. CDR3s include the opening cysteine and the closing phenylalanine or tryptophan. Fields, in order: clone size, V gene, D gene, J gene, CDR3 protein, CDR3 DNA. D genes are given only for firm matches. Only some rows state a clone size, as once, few, many or a class for expanded clones.

>.|TRBV4-1|TRBD2|TRBJ2-2
CASSRDGGALAGELFF
TGCGCCAGCAGCCGAGACGGGGGGGCTCTGGCCGGGGAGCTGTTTTTT
>.|TRBV9|TRBD2|TRBJ2-3
CASSVLAGAVGDTQYF
TGTGCCAGCAGCGTCCTAGCGGGGGCGGTAGGAGATACGCAGTATTTT
>few|TRBV5-1|.|TRBJ1-1
CASSLATGMNTEAFF
TGCGCCAGCAGCTTGGCCACAGGGATGAACACTGAAGCTTTCTTT
>.|TRBV28|.|TRBJ2-3
CASSRPRQVWESGRWADTQYF
TGTGCCAGCAGCCGGCCCCGACAGGTTTGGGAATCGGGGCGGTGGGCAGATACGCAGTATTTT
>.|TRBV10-3|.|TRBJ2-2
CAISESRGGAAGELFF
TGTGCCATCAGTGAGTCGCGCGGGGGCGCGGCCGGGGAGCTGTTTTTT
>.|TRBV25-1|.|TRBJ1-5
CASSEGGRSQPQHF
TGTGCCAGCAGTGAAGGGGGGAGAAGCCAGCCCCAGCATTTT
>.|TRBV7-2|.|TRBJ1-5
CASSPGANINQPQHF
TGTGCCAGCAGCCCAGGGGCGAACATTAATCAGCCCCAGCATTTT
>.|TRBV11-2|.|TRBJ1-6
CASSLGFGGAVAYNSPLHF
TGTGCCAGCAGCTTAGGTTTCGGTGGGGCAGTGGCCTATAATTCACCCCTCCACTTT
>.|TRBV5-6|.|TRBJ2-7
CASSRDTHEQYF
TGTGCCAGCAGCAGGGACACCCACGAGCAGTACTTC
>.|TRBV10-2|TRBD1|TRBJ1-2
CASSSTGTGGLNYGYTF
TGCGCCAGCAGCTCCACCGGGACAGGGGGCCTTAACTATGGCTACACCTTC
>.|TRBV15|.|TRBJ1-6
CATSRDRGALSSPLHF
TGTGCCACCAGCAGAGACCGAGGAGCTCTGAGTTCACCCCTCCACTTT
>.|TRBV5-4|TRBD2|TRBJ2-7
CASSSKLAGGYEQYF
TGTGCCAGCAGCTCTAAACTAGCGGGAGGCTACGAGCAGTACTTC
>.|TRBV30|TRBD1|TRBJ1-6
CAWSLLTGWNSPLHF
TGTGCCTGGAGTCTGTTGACAGGGTGGAATTCACCCCTCCACTTT
>few|TRBV10-1|.|TRBJ2-1
CASSVGTRSYNEQFF
TGCGCCAGCAGTGTGGGGACACGATCCTACAATGAGCAGTTCTTC
>few|TRBV19|TRBD2|TRBJ2-7
CASNGGREAGISYEQYF
TGTGCCAGTAATGGCGGCCGGGAAGCGGGGATTTCCTACGAGCAGTACTTC
>.|TRBV28|.|TRBJ2-6
CASSPSVSSGANVLTF
TGTGCCAGCAGCCCCAGTGTTAGCTCTGGGGCCAACGTCCTGACTTTC
>.|TRBV5-1|TRBD1|TRBJ1-4
CASGVTGTGTEKLFF
TGCGCCAGCGGAGTGACCGGGACAGGGACTGAAAAACTGTTTTTT
>.|TRBV28|TRBD1|TRBJ1-2
CASSITRDREGYTF
TGTGCCAGCAGTATCACGAGGGACAGGGAAGGCTACACCTTC
>few|TRBV5-6|.|TRBJ2-7
CASSFSYEQYF
TGTGCCAGCAGCTTCTCCTACGAGCAGTACTTC
>.|TRBV7-2|TRBD1|TRBJ1-6
CASSLVETGVGSPLHF
TGTGCCAGCAGCTTAGTGGAGACAGGGGTTGGTTCACCCCTCCACTTT
>.|TRBV5-8|.|TRBJ2-7
CASSLRDRREQYF
TGTGCCAGCAGCTTGCGGGATAGGCGCGAGCAGTACTTC
>few|TRBV29-1|.|TRBJ2-2
CSALGHTGELFF
TGCAGCGCCTTAGGGCACACCGGGGAGCTGTTTTTT
>.|TRBV2|.|TRBJ1-2
CASRRQDNYGYTF
TGTGCCAGCAGACGACAGGATAACTATGGCTACACCTTC
>.|TRBV7-6|.|TRBJ1-2
CASSLDVQRYGYTF
TGTGCCAGCAGCTTAGACGTACAGCGCTATGGCTACACCTTC
>few|TRBV10-3|TRBD1|TRBJ2-7
CAISGQGAGEQYF
TGTGCCATCAGTGGGCAGGGGGCGGGAGAGCAGTACTTC
>.|TRBV6-5|.|TRBJ1-1
CASRPRLSTEAFF
TGTGCCAGCAGGCCACGTTTGAGCACTGAAGCTTTCTTT
>.|TRBV28|TRBD1|TRBJ2-1
CASRKTGGFYNEQFF
TGTGCCAGCAGGAAAACAGGGGGCTTCTACAATGAGCAGTTCTTC
>few|TRBV28|TRBD1|TRBJ2-7
CASSTGQTSYEQYF
TGTGCCAGCAGTACGGGACAGACCTCCTACGAGCAGTACTTC
>.|TRBV10-2|.|TRBJ2-7
CASEGLTYEQYF
TGCGCCAGCGAGGGACTTACCTACGAGCAGTACTTC
>few|TRBV11-2|.|TRBJ2-7
CASTMTPSYEQYF
TGTGCCAGCACTATGACCCCCTCCTACGAGCAGTACTTC
>.|TRBV7-3|.|TRBJ1-1
CASSLGLKNTEAFF
TGTGCCAGCAGCTTGGGACTGAAGAACACTGAAGCTTTCTTT
>.|TRBV5-1|.|TRBJ2-3
CASSPGRGTSTDTQYF
TGCGCCAGCAGCCCCGGACGGGGAACTAGCACAGATACGCAGTATTTT
>.|TRBV27|.|TRBJ2-7
CASIQKPYEQYF
TGTGCCAGCATTCAGAAACCCTACGAGCAGTACTTC
>few|TRBV15|TRBD1|TRBJ2-5
CATSRAGGTQYF
TGTGCCACCAGCAGAGCAGGGGGGACCCAGTACTTC
>.|TRBV12-5|.|TRBJ1-1
CASQLPFKRSTEAFF
TGTGCTAGCCAGCTCCCTTTTAAGCGATCGACTGAAGCTTTCTTT
>.|TRBV11-3|.|TRBJ2-1
CASSLTGGPYNEQFF
TGTGCCAGCAGCTTGACGGGTGGTCCCTACAATGAGCAGTTCTTC
>.|TRBV7-3|TRBD2|TRBJ2-2
CASSLTLGLGGTGELFF
TGTGCCAGCAGCTTAACTTTGGGACTAGGGGGTACCGGGGAGCTGTTTTTT
>.|TRBV7-2|TRBD2|TRBJ2-5
CASSLDGRVRETQYF
TGTGCCAGCAGCTTAGACGGGAGGGTTCGAGAGACCCAGTACTTC
>.|TRBV10-2|TRBD2|TRBJ2-7
CASRQTRTSGVYEQYF
TGCGCCAGCAGACAGACTCGGACTAGCGGGGTCTACGAGCAGTACTTC
>.|TRBV5-1|TRBD1|TRBJ1-5
CASSLLGQGTGQPQHF
TGCGCCAGCAGCTTGCTCGGACAGGGAACGGGCCAGCCCCAGCATTTT
>.|TRBV14|TRBD1|TRBJ2-5
CASSQDRPGGETQYF
TGTGCCAGCAGCCAAGATCGTCCAGGGGGAGAGACCCAGTACTTC
>once|TRBV2|.|TRBJ2-7
CASSVTRNSYEQYF
TGTGCCAGCAGTGTGACTAGAAACTCCTACGAGCAGTACTTC
>few|TRBV6-6|TRBD1|TRBJ1-5
CATLGQGWQPQHF
TGTGCCACCCTGGGACAGGGGTGGCAGCCCCAGCATTTT
>.|TRBV6-5|.|TRBJ1-1
CASSYSPGHFNTEAFF
TGTGCCAGCAGTTACTCACCGGGACACTTCAACACTGAAGCTTTCTTT
>once|TRBV10-2|TRBD1|TRBJ2-2
CASSHRGPGGIGELFF
TGCGCCAGCAGTCACAGGGGGCCCGGAGGTATCGGGGAGCTGTTTTTT
>.|TRBV10-3|TRBD1|TRBJ2-1
CAISVTGQFNNEQFF
TGTGCCATCAGCGTTACGGGACAGTTTAACAATGAGCAGTTCTTC
>few|TRBV5-1|.|TRBJ2-3
CASSLRPTDTQYF
TGCGCCAGCAGCTTAAGACCCACAGATACGCAGTATTTT
>.|TRBV6-6|TRBD2|TRBJ2-2
CASRQTSVTGELFF
TGTGCCAGCAGACAGACTAGCGTTACCGGGGAGCTGTTTTTT
>.|TRBV29-1|TRBD1|TRBJ1-1
CSVGQGGTEAFF
TGCAGCGTAGGACAGGGCGGGACTGAAGCTTTCTTT
>.|TRBV28|TRBD1|TRBJ1-2
CASSLDRGYGYTF
TGTGCCAGCAGCTTAGACAGGGGATATGGCTACACCTTC
>.|TRBV27|TRBD1|TRBJ1-1
CASSLSGQGGVNTEAFF
TGTGCCAGCAGTTTATCGGGACAGGGTGGAGTGAACACTGAAGCTTTCTTT
>once|TRBV19|.|TRBJ1-4
CASRLGQVNEKLFF
TGTGCCAGTAGGCTTGGGCAAGTCAATGAAAAACTGTTTTTT
>.|TRBV11-2|.|TRBJ2-3
CASSPVPTDTQYF
TGTGCCAGCAGCCCCGTCCCCACAGATACGCAGTATTTT
>.|TRBV4-1|.|TRBJ1-2
CASSQDLWGLGTF
.
>.|TRBV2|.|TRBJ2-2
CASSDLGANTGELFF
TGTGCCAGCAGTGATCTGGGAGCGAACACCGGGGAGCTGTTTTTT
>.|TRBV2|.|TRBJ1-5
CASSGGYSNQPQHF
TGTGCCAGCAGTGGAGGATATAGCAATCAGCCCCAGCATTTT